The clone carrying this T cell receptor gamma chain appeared many times. Antigen unknown. Vgamma9/Vdelta2+ and Vdelta2-negative gammadelta T cells were flow-sorted from PBMC for bulk sequencing. Sequencing covered both gamma and delta TCR chains per sample. TCRdb redid clone calling on the multiplex PCR reads using CATT. The sample comprises 25,000 to 35,000 gamma-chain clones, 1.4% of which are singletons, and 19% rests with the top ten. The sample is drawn from a study of γδ T cells in repeated Plasmodium falciparum infection. Overall study results and limits: The Malian cohort came from a small rural village of predominantly one ethnic group. Waves of new clonotype selection appeared after repeated controlled infections in Vdelta2-negative, largely Vdelta1+, gammadelta T cells. Malian children's Vdelta2-negative repertoires appeared more expanded and less diverse than Australians'.

Germline V gene lookup returns CDR1 GITISATS and CDR2 ISYDGTV (reference sequence). The CDR3 has 14 residues. V was clipped by 2 bases and J by 5 bases; unmatched bases: 9. The rearrangement joins TRGV9 to TRGJ1 or TRGJ2. Here the J gene was assigned by germline matching of the DNA, as TCRdb has none. The receptor was derived from a pool of human donors (malaria-infected and uninfected, not separated). The material sequenced was gamma-delta T cells from blood. This CDR3 reads CALWEALKDYKKLF. The CDR3 nucleotides are TGTGCCTTGTGGGAGGCCCTCAAGGATTATAAGAAACTCTTT.